The 17 T cell receptor beta chains presented below share a single source sample, sequenced in a study of blood T cells in healthy people across ages. Then a second PCR, running roughly 7 to 11 cycles, was carried out with a sample-barcoded 5' primer and a J-beta primer mix. Each CDR3 protein is one row after TCRdb ran MiXCR on the 5' RACE reads. This repertoire shows 1.5 million to 2 million distinct CDR3 sequences, just under 50% found once; its top ten account for over 2%. The sample consisted of blood. The receptor set was obtained from a woman in her forties in good health.

The sample holds a few counts of this clonotype. This chain joins TRBV28 and TRBJ2-7; maybe TRBD2 (6 bases). Deletions cut 5 bases from V and 2 bases from J, with 16 bases between. The germline V gene encodes CDR1 MDHEN and CDR2 SYDVKM. CDR3 length: 15 residues. CDR3: CASSQEGPLPYEQYF. CDR3 DNA sequence: TGTGCCAGCAGTCAGGAGGGCCCTCTCCCCTACGAGCAGTACTTC. Full variable domain (missing parts from reference TRBV28 and TRBJ2-7): DVKVTQSSRYLVKRTGEKVFLECVQDMDHENMFWYRQDPGLGLRLIYFSYDVKMKEKGDIPEGYSVSREKKERFSLILESASTNQTSMYLCASSQEGPLPYEQYFGPGTRLTVT.

This rearrangement joins TRBV6-2 or TRBV6-3 to TRBJ2-1, with D possibly matching TRBD1 (6 bases). Trimming took off 2 bases at V and 3 bases at J, with 8 bases between the two ends. There are 14 residues in the CDR3. CDR1 and CDR2 from the germline V gene are MNHEY and SVGEGT. The CDR3 nucleotides read TGTGCCAGCAGTTACACAGGGAGCTACAATGAGCAGTTCTTC. This translates into CASSYTGSYNEQFF.

The rearrangement links TRBV12-3 or TRBV12-4 to TRBJ1-5, with 8 bases fitting TRBD1. Trimming took 5 bases from V and 9 from J; bases not matched to a gene: 12. The length of the CDR3 is 15 residues. The CDR3 reads CASSTADRGLWPQHF. CDR3 coding DNA: TGTGCCAGCAGTACCGCCGACAGGGGTTTATGGCCCCAGCATTTT.

This clonotype was found a few times. The chain uses TRBV20-1 and TRBJ2-7; D remains ambiguous. The CDR3 has 14 residues. Between the trimmed V and J ends, which lost 3 bases and 2 bases, there was a span of 14 bases. Germline-derived CDR1 and CDR2 are DFQATT and SNEGSKA (reference sequence). The CDR3 protein is CSASLPNSPYEQYF. As DNA, the CDR3 is TGCAGTGCTAGTCTGCCGAACAGCCCCTACGAGCAGTACTTC.

This chain links TRBV7-8 with TRBJ1-2, with 9 bases aligning to TRBD1. Trimming cost V 2 bases and J 8 bases; bases outside gene matches: 6. Germline V CDR1 and CDR2: SGHVS, FQNEAQ. The CDR3 has 14 residues. The CDR3 region has the DNA TGTGCCAGCAGCTTACCCCGACAGGGGGGAGGCTACACCTTC. It translates to CASSLPRQGGGYTF. The entire variable domain, with the rest obtained from reference TRBV7-8 and TRBJ1-2, is as follows: GAGVSQSPRYKVAKRGQDVALRCDPISGHVSLFWYQQALGQGPEFLTYFQNEAQLDKSGLPSDRFFAERPEGSVSTLKIQRTQQEDSAVYLCASSLPRQGGGYTFGSGTRLTVV.

This clonotype was seen only a few times. This sequence joins TRBV20-1 and TRBJ1-5, with a weak D call TRBD1 (5 bases). Germline CDR1 is DFQATT and CDR2 is SNEGSKA (reference sequence). Trimming cost V 1 base and J 6 bases, with 19 bases left between them. The CDR3 has 16 residues. The CDR3 coding sequence is TGCAGTGCTAGAGGGGTGTCTGGGACGGTGAGTCAGCCCCAGCATTTT. The encoded protein is CSARGVSGTVSQPQHF.

About this clonotype: The germline gene is not matched at one end of the junction; a read error may be the cause. The chain carries TRBV12-3 or TRBV12-4 and TRBJ2-7, with a possible D match to TRBD2 (7 bases). This CDR3 is 15 amino acids long. CDR3 in amino acids: CAGSLRGGASYEQYF. The CDR3 DNA reads as TGTGCCGGCAGTCTGAGGGGGGGGGCCTCCTACGAGCAGTACTTC.

In this sample, this clonotype turned up a few times. This chain uses TRBV2 with TRBJ2-1, with a tentative D call TRBD2 (5 bases). In germline, CDR1 is SNHLY, CDR2 FYNNEI. This CDR3 has 12 amino acids. The germline V and J ends were trimmed by 9 bases and 8 bases, with 14 bases remaining between them. The CDR3 here is CARRASLDEQFF. The DNA for the CDR3 is TGTGCCAGGCGGGCCTCTCTGGATGAGCAGTTCTTC.

J is TRBJ2-1 and V is TRBV5-1, with a possible D match to TRBD2 (5 bases). Per the germline V gene, CDR1 is SGHRS and CDR2 is YFSETQ. This CDR3 region has 16 residues. The V gene lost 0 bases and the J gene lost 4 bases, with 14 bases spanning the gap. The CDR3 DNA is TGCGCCAGCAGCTTGGCAGTTAGCGCGTCTTACAATGAGCAGTTCTTC. It codes for CASSLAVSASYNEQFF.

The chain couples TRBV28 to TRBJ2-7; D not certain. V lost 3 bases and J lost 7, with 13 bases in between. This CDR3 contains 13 residues. Germline V gene lookup returns CDR1 MDHEN and CDR2 SYDVKM. For the CDR3, the DNA is TGTGCCAGCAGTTTCGATCCGGGTCAGGAGCAGTACTTC. It translates to CASSFDPGQEQYF.

This clonotype was seen a single time. Here the CDR3 reads CSAPIRTGGTTEAFF. The CDR3 DNA sequence: TGCAGTGCCCCAATTCGGACAGGGGGGACCACTGAAGCTTTCTTT. This sequence joins TRBV20-1 and TRBJ1-1; 10 bases map to TRBD1. The CDR3 consists of 15 residues. Trimming took 6 bases from V and 4 from J; bases not matched to a gene: 11. The germline CDR1 and CDR2 sequences are DFQATT and SNEGSKA (reference sequence).

As for this clonotype: At one of its ends the junction is not consistent with the germline gene, which may arise from a read error. The J gene is TRBJ2-3, the V gene TRBV13; D might be TRBD1 (5 bases). CDR1 is PRHDT, CDR2 FYEKMQ, per germline (reference sequence). This CDR3 region has 17 residues. In nucleotides, the CDR3 is TGTGCCAGCAGCCTCGCCACAGGTTTCCTTAGCACAGCTACGCAGTATTTT. It codes for CASSLATGFLSTATQYF.

This chain joins TRBV5-1 and TRBJ2-7, with D perhaps matching TRBD1 (6 bases). V was pared by 4 bases and J by 2 bases, with 16 bases between. Germline CDR1 reads SGHRS; CDR2 reads YFSETQ. The CDR3 consists of 15 residues. In DNA, the CDR3 is TGCGCCAGCAGCGCTATGGGGGCCCTTACCTACGAGCAGTACTTC. As protein: CASSAMGALTYEQYF.

This clonotype was observed a few times. The chain is built from TRBV24-1 and TRBJ2-5, with TRBD2 matching 9 bases. Trimming took 9 bases from V and 0 from J; bases not matched to a gene: 4. Germline V CDR1 and CDR2: KGHDR, SFDVKD. The CDR3 loop spans 14 amino acids. CDR3 region: CATQASGDQETQYF. Written as DNA, the CDR3 is TGTGCCACCCAAGCTAGCGGGGACCAAGAGACCCAGTACTTC.

For this clonotype: This could be a read error, since a much larger clone is one nucleotide away. The chain joins TRBV29-1 to TRBJ1-2; no reliable D call. The CDR3 loop spans 15 amino acids. CDR1 SQVTM and CDR2 ANQGSEA come from the germline V gene. As DNA, the CDR3 is TGCAGCGTTGAAGATCGAGGGCGTGATAACCATGGCTACACCTTC. Protein product: CSVEDRGRDNHGYTF.

The chain recombines TRBV28 with TRBJ2-7; 9 positions match TRBD1. Germline values: CDR1 MDHEN, CDR2 SYDVKM. Trimming took 3 bases from V and 2 from J; bases not matched to a gene: 5. This CDR3 is 15 amino acids long. The CDR3 DNA reads TGTGCCAGCAGTTTCCCCGGGACAGGGACCTACGAGCAGTACTTC. This codes for CASSFPGTGTYEQYF.

The table lists this clonotype with many counts. The chain combines TRBV4-1 with TRBJ2-7; a weak D match, TRBD2 (5 bases). CDR1 and CDR2 (germline): MGHRA, YSYEKL. There are 14 residues in the CDR3. The germline V and J ends were trimmed by 10 bases and 4 bases, with 20 bases remaining between them. CDR3 protein: CATQLLVGPYEQYF. The CDR3 nucleotides read TGCGCCACCCAGTTACTAGTTGGTCCATACGAGCAGTACTTC.